Here is one TCR beta chain with its context. The CDR3 has 16 amino acids. Germline V gives CDR1 KGHDR, CDR2 SFDVKD. Germline trimming cut 4 bases from V and 7 bases from J; bases unmatched to any gene: 11. This sample was included in a study of blood T cell repertoires in COVID-19. Using immunoSEQ multiplex PCR, the repertoire was profiled, and TCRdb retains in-frame clones only, with some absent. The repertoire holds just over 60,000 clones, with under 80% as singletons. Material: peripheral blood. This chain connects TRBV24-1 to TRBJ1-5; 8 positions agree with TRBD1. The TCR comes from a man aged 60 to 75 with acute or convalescent COVID-19. This chain's CDR3 is CATSDPRTGFGQPQHF. CDR3 nucleotides: TGTGCCACCAGTGACCCCCGGACAGGGTTCGGACAGCCCCAGCATTTT.